This T cell receptor (beta chain) is from a study of cytomegalovirus exposure and HLA in healthy donors. Overall study results and limits: Presence/absence results assume similar sequencing depth per donor, which may not hold. Rare TCR sequences predominated, though certain public TCRs were found in many donors. Among donors in an Asian-associated ancestry cluster, a later analysis reportedly found fewer N-insertions than the roughly 700-donor mean.

For this clone: Its antigen remains unknown.

PCR involved 60 Vbeta and 13 Jbeta primers. Measured with immunoSEQ multiplex PCR; TCRdb has only the in-frame clones, and not every one. The data hold roughly 43,000 clones, with around 60% observed a single time. CMV serostatus data were not documented for this donor. CDR1 and CDR2 (germline): SGHTA, FQGNSA. CDR3 length equals 13 residues. The V gene lost 6 bases and the J gene lost 9 bases, with 15 bases spanning the gap. This TCR was sampled from a human donor in good health. This sequence joins TRBV7-2 and TRBJ2-4, with D perhaps TRBD1 (5 bases). The sequenced material came from PBMCs. The CDR3 loop reads CASRQAQGIIQYF. CDR3 coding DNA: TGTGCCAGCAGACAAGCGCAGGGAATCATTCAGTACTTC. The entire variable domain, with the rest obtained from reference TRBV7-2 and TRBJ2-4, is as follows: GAGVSQSPSNKVTEKGKDVELRCDPISGHTALYWYRQSLGQGLEFLIYFQGNSAPDKSGLPSDRFSAERTGGSVSTLTIQRTQQEDSAVYLCASRQAQGIIQYFGAGTRLSVL.